These 16 T cell receptor beta chains were all obtained from the same sample, sequenced in a study of shared clonotypes between healthy human individuals. Generated by immunoSEQ multiplex PCR, the TCRdb table keeps only in-frame clones and is missing some. The table lists about 980,000 clones, approximately 80% of them singletons. Sequenced input: memory CD4+ T cells sorted from blood. Subset given: CD45RA-negative fraction. These receptors were taken from a man between 18 and 35 years old in good health.

This rearrangement joins TRBV2 to TRBJ2-1; TRBD2 matches 8 bases. J gave up 9 bases and V 4 bases, and 8 bases lay outside the gene matches. The CDR3 contains 14 residues. Germline V gene lookup returns CDR1 SNHLY and CDR2 FYNNEI. CDR3 nucleotides: TGTGCCAGCAGTGGCTTTAGCGGGGCTGGTGAGCAGTTCTTC. Translated: CASSGFSGAGEQFF. The full variable domain, rest sourced from reference TRBV2 and TRBJ2-1, is EPEVTQTPSHQVTQMGQEVILRCVPISNHLYFYWYRQILGQKVEFLVSFYNNEISEKSEIFDDQFSVERPDGSNFTLKIRSTKLEDSAMYFCASSGFSGAGEQFFGPGTRLTVL.

CDR3 sequence reads: CASSRTTGFYEQYF. CDR3 bases: TGTGCCAGCAGCCGGACCACAGGGTTCTACGAGCAGTACTTC. This chain joins TRBV5-5 and TRBJ2-7, with D possibly TRBD1 on 6 matching bases. V lost 4 bases to trimming and J lost 3 bases, with 14 bases between them. This CDR3 spans 14 amino acids. The germline V gene has CDR1 SGHKS and CDR2 YYEKEE (reference sequence).

J is TRBJ1-3 and V is TRBV7-2; 8 bases line up with TRBD1. CDR3 length equals 16 residues. Unmatched junction bases numbered 4, after V lost 1 base and J lost 2 bases. CDR1 and CDR2 (germline): SGHTA, FQGNSA. The CDR3 is CASSLGQGAPGNTIYF. CDR3 DNA: TGTGCCAGCAGCTTAGGCCAGGGGGCTCCTGGAAACACCATATATTTT.

The chain joins TRBV30 to TRBJ1-4; no firm D call. The CDR3 loop spans 14 amino acids. V lost 6 bases to trimming and J lost 8 bases, with 19 bases between them. Germline V gene data show CDR1 as GTSNPN and CDR2 as SVGIG (reference sequence). CDR3 region: CACPDGIGSEKLFF. DNA of the CDR3: TGTGCCTGCCCCGATGGGATAGGGAGCGAAAAACTGTTTTTT.

The chain uses TRBV10-3 and TRBJ2-3, with 10 bases lining up with TRBD1. From germline, CDR1 is ENHRY and CDR2 SYGVKD. V dropped 4 bases and J dropped 1; count of bases not matched to a gene: 2. This CDR3 is 15 amino acids long. Here the CDR3 DNA reads TGTGCCATCAGTGGTGGGACAGGGGGCACAGATACGCAGTATTTT. Translating gives CAISGGTGGTDTQYF.

J is TRBJ2-2 and V is TRBV19; 9 nucleotides line up with TRBD1. The V segment lost 0 bases and the J segment 6 bases; nucleotides outside the gene matches: 2. The CDR3 length is 15 residues. Germline values: CDR1 LNHDA, CDR2 SQIVND (reference sequence). DNA of the CDR3: TGTGCCAGTAGTATAGAGTGGACAGGGGCCGGGGAGCTGTTTTTT. Translated: CASSIEWTGAGELFF.

The rearrangement links TRBV19 to TRBJ2-2, with 10 positions matching TRBD1. The CDR3 has 13 residues. Germline CDR1 and CDR2: LNHDA and SQIVND (reference sequence). V lost 9 bases, J lost 14 bases, and 12 bases stayed unmatched. The chain's CDR3 is CASGQGDFRALFF. For the CDR3, the DNA is TGTGCCAGCGGACAGGGGGACTTTCGCGCCCTGTTTTTT.

The chain uses TRBV7-9 and TRBJ2-1; 9 bases are shared with TRBD2. The J segment lost 4 bases and the V segment lost 2 bases, leaving 12 bases of the junction unmatched. CDR1 is SEHNR, CDR2 FQNEAQ, per germline (reference sequence). The CDR3 is 18 amino acids. This chain's CDR3 is CASSLRAFSREGYNEQFF. CDR3 nucleotide sequence: TGTGCCAGCAGCTTAAGGGCCTTTTCGCGGGAGGGGTACAATGAGCAGTTCTTC.

This rearrangement joins TRBV28 to TRBJ2-1; perhaps TRBD2 as D (7 bases). CDR1 and CDR2 (germline): MDHEN, SYDVKM. This CDR3 has 16 residues. V shed 7 bases and J shed 4 bases, with 20 bases lying between them. Here the CDR3 DNA reads TGTGCCAGCAAGGCGGGGGCCTCAAGGCTGTACAATGAGCAGTTCTTC. Translation: CASKAGASRLYNEQFF.

This clone was seen at least ten times. The rearrangement joins TRBV2 to TRBJ2-1; 7 bases are a match to TRBD2. This CDR3 spans 18 amino acids. Looked up from germline, CDR1 is SNHLY and CDR2 is FYNNEI. J gave up 3 bases and V 7 bases, and 18 bases lay outside the gene matches. CDR3 in DNA: TGTGCCAGCACCACCTTGGAAGACTGGCGGGAGAACTACAATGAGCAGTTCTTC. This sequence encodes CASTTLEDWRENYNEQFF.

The CDR3 reads CSAAETTIQYF. CDR3 DNA sequence: TGCAGTGCGGCGGAGACCACTATTCAGTACTTC. This chain uses TRBV20-1 with TRBJ2-4, with no clear D. The CDR3 sequence is 11 residues long. Trimming left V 6 bases short and J 10 bases short, with 13 bases between. Germline CDR1 and CDR2: DFQATT and SNEGSKA (reference sequence).

This clone showed up many times. The V call is TRBV19, the J call TRBJ1-1; D is undetermined. V was shortened by 4 bases and J by 0 bases, with 6 bases between the two germline ends. The CDR3 is 13 residues long. Germline CDR1 is LNHDA and CDR2 is SQIVND (reference sequence). CDR3 residues: CASSTGLNTEAFF. CDR3 DNA: TGTGCCAGTAGTACCGGACTGAACACTGAAGCTTTCTTT.

In DNA form, the CDR3 reads TGTGCCAGCAGTGAAATGGGGGTAGCGGGGGGCTACGAGCAGTACTTC. Translated: CASSEMGVAGGYEQYF. The chain joins TRBV25-1 to TRBJ2-7; 10 bases are a match to TRBD2. V lost 2 bases, J lost 3 bases, and 7 bases stayed unmatched. CDR3 length equals 16 residues. Germline lookup yields CDR1 MGHDK and CDR2 SYGVNS.

The V and J genes are TRBV6-6 and TRBJ2-7; 11 nucleotides line up with TRBD2. V was clipped by 6 bases and J by 3 bases; unmatched bases: 10. The CDR3 sequence is 16 residues long. The germline V gene has CDR1 MNHNY and CDR2 SVGAGI (reference sequence). As DNA, the CDR3 is TGTGCCAGCAGCTCATCACTAGCGGGGGCCGTCTACGAGCAGTACTTC. It encodes CASSSSLAGAVYEQYF.

This rearrangement joins TRBV7-3 to TRBJ2-1; 7 nucleotides align to TRBD1. CDR3 length: 13 amino acids. CDR1 is SGHTA, CDR2 FQGTGA, per germline. The junction had 5 bases not matched to a gene; V was cut back by 5 bases and J by 7 bases. CDR3 loop: CASSEQGVNEQFF. The CDR3 DNA reads as TGTGCCAGCAGCGAGCAGGGGGTAAATGAGCAGTTCTTC.

The rearrangement links TRBV5-1 to TRBJ2-7; the D is unclear. Germline CDR1 reads SGHRS; CDR2 reads YFSETQ. With 2 bases removed from V and 0 bases from J, the gap between germline ends came to 9 bases. This CDR3 has 14 amino acids. The CDR3 is CASSFQVTSYEQYF. The CDR3 region has the DNA TGCGCCAGCAGCTTCCAAGTCACCTCCTACGAGCAGTACTTC.